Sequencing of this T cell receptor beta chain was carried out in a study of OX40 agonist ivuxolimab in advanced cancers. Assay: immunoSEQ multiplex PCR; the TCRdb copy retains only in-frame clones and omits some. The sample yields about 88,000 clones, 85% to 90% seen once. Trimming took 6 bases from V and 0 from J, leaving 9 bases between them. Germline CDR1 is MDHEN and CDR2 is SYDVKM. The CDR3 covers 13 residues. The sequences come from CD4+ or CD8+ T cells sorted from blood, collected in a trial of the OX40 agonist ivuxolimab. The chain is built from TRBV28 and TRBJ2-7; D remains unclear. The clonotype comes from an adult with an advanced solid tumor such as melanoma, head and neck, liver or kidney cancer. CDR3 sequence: CASRVAGSYEQYF. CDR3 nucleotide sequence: TGTGCCAGCAGGGTTGCCGGCTCCTACGAGCAGTACTTC.